This TCR beta chain was recorded in a study of T cell repertoires in cytomegalovirus infection. Study as a whole: As its CMV epitopes, the study selected recently identified HLA-C-restricted and well-studied HLA-B-restricted targets. Signatures in public TCR beta sequences pointed to both CMV infection and matching HLA type.

TCRdb re-called the reads with MiXCR, one entry per CDR3 protein. The repertoire holds about 740,000 distinct CDR3 sequences, around 31% seen once, with over 15% in the top ten. From germline, CDR1 is DFQATT and CDR2 SNEGSKA (reference sequence). The V segment lost 6 bases and the J segment 3 bases; nucleotides outside the gene matches: 6. The CDR3 is made up of 14 amino acids. Study conclusions and caveats: Carriage of CMV together with the relevant HLA was identifiable through cumulative public TCR beta family frequency. The ex vivo response was dominated by HLA-C-restricted CMV-specific TCR beta clonotypes.

Concerning this clonotype: The target antigen is unknown.

The specimen comprised cultured PBMCs, sampled from culture after CMV antigen stimulation. The chain employs TRBV20-1 and TRBJ2-3, with 10 bases that match TRBD2. The source of this sequence is a human donor in good health (CMV status not recorded). Some clones in this sample may be carry-over from other donors' samples. The CDR3 DNA follows: TGCAGTGCATCTAGCGGGAGAGCAACAGATACGCAGTATTTT. This translates into CSASSGRATDTQYF.